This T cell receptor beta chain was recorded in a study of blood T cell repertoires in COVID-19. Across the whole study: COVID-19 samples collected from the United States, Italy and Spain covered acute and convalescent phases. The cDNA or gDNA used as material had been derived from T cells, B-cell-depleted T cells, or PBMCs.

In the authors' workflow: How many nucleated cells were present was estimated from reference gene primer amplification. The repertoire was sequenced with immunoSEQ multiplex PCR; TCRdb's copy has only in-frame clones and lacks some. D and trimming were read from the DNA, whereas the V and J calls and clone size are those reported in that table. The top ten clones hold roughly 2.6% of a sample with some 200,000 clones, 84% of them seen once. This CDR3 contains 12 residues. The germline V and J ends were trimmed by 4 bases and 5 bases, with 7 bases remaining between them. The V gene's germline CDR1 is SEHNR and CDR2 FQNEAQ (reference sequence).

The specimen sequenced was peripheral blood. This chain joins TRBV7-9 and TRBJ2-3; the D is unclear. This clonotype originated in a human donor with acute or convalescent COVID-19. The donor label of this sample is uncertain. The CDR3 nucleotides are TGTGCCAGCAGCTATACAGTAGATACGCAGTATTTT. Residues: CASSYTVDTQYF. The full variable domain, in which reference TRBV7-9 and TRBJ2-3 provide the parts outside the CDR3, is DTGVSQNPRHKITKRGQNVTFRCDPISEHNRLYWYRQTLGQGPEFLTYFQNEAQLEKSRLLSDRFSAERPKGSFSTLEIQRTEQGDSAMYLCASSYTVDTQYFGPGTRLTVL.